This record looks at one TCR beta chain sequence and its context. This clonotype was seen a few times. Its antigen is unknown. Per-base quality was not reported, and no clone a single base away is much larger than it. The data originate from a study of T-cell reconstitution after alpha-beta-depleted transplantation in children (dated by TCRdb to the mid-2010s). About the full investigation: Using TCR repertoire profiling, the study followed T-cell immune reconstitution in a quantitative way in children after TCRalphabeta/CD19-depleted allogeneic hematopoietic cell transplantation.

The method behind the library was PCR. Sequencing was performed on an Illumina HiSeq 2500. Molecular barcoding was employed in the preparation of TCR libraries, with unique molecular identifiers being used to normalize TCRbeta repertoire quantification. TCRdb passed the public sequencing reads through fastp at Q25 and MiXCR, retaining productive beta sequences. Each entry merges the rows of one CDR3 protein and shows their most common DNA and genes. The table for this sample lists nearly 550,000 distinct CDR3 sequences; about a sixth of them were counted only once. The ten largest clones take up about 3.1% of the sample. Compared with germline, V lacks 4 bases and J lacks 9 bases; bases without a gene match: 9. CDR1 and CDR2, looked up from the germline V gene (reference sequence), are DFQATT and SNEGSKA. From its cysteine to its phenylalanine, the CDR3 spans 14 amino acids. Kept here is only the CDR3 DNA, which spans 42 bases and is read in frame from base 1.

The starting material was PBMCs from the stem cell graft donor, obtained from the stem cell graft. The sequence was obtained from a human donor who donated a stem cell graft to a child with acute lymphoblastic leukemia. This receptor chain uses TRBV20-1 and TRBJ2-7; 13 bases in the junction line up with TRBD2. The DNA is TGCAGTGCTACCCTACTAGCGGGAGGGGTTGGGCAGTACTTC. The resulting protein is CSATLLAGGVGQYF.